The clone carrying this T cell receptor beta chain was seen many times. Its antigen is as yet unknown. All patients were untreated before thyroid surgery. The source of the sample is a study of metastatic and nonmetastatic thyroid tumors. Study-level background: Thyroid patients, malignant and benign, had repertoires compared across blood and tumor or nodule tissue. Regarding the study as a whole: Reportedly, malignant thyroid tumors had significantly higher TCR beta diversity than benign nodules, in blood and tumor.

The CDR3 totals 17 residues. In germline, CDR1 is SGHKS, CDR2 YYEKEE (reference sequence). J gave up 3 bases and V 2 bases, and 7 bases lay outside the gene matches. In the authors' workflow: It was from CDR3 differences across clinicopathological groups that a distant-metastasis classifier for papillary thyroid cancer was built. MiXCR re-clonotyped the PCR reads for TCRdb. TCRdb, rather than the study authors, made the V and J calls. Of 50,000 or so clones listed, more than 20% are singletons. The clonotype was recovered from a male donor with papillary thyroid cancer or a benign thyroid nodule (not recorded which). Some clones in this sample may be carry-over from other donors' samples. The chain combines TRBV5-5 with TRBJ2-4; 11 nucleotides match TRBD2. The sequenced material came from blood. This CDR3 is CASSLTGTSGNKNIQYF. In DNA form, the CDR3 reads TGTGCCAGCAGCTTAACCGGGACTAGCGGTAACAAAAACATTCAGTACTTC.